This T cell receptor beta chain stems from a study of PD-L1 blockade in urothelial cancer. Study-wide points: Expansion of tumor-associated blood clones at 3 weeks was greater in durable-benefit patients.

The repertoire was sequenced with immunoSEQ multiplex PCR; TCRdb's copy has only in-frame clones and lacks some. The sample contains 58,000 or so clones, approximately 81% of which appear only once. In regard to this clone: Antigen: not known.

Time point here: pretreatment peripheral blood. The patients' disease, urothelial carcinoma, was locally advanced or metastatic. V shed 0 bases and J shed 5 bases, with 13 bases lying between them. The CDR3 has 15 residues. Germline assignment: CDR1 SNHLY and CDR2 FYNNEI. V and J are TRBV2 and TRBJ1-2; no definite D call. The clonotype originates from a man between 65 and 85 years old with urothelial cancer. Sequencing was performed on PBMCs, taken around atezolizumab (anti-PD-L1) treatment. CDR3 DNA sequence: TGTGCCAGCAGTGAAGCGCACCCCCGGTTTTATGGCTACACCTTC. Its translation: CASSEAHPRFYGYTF. The variable domain in full, completed from reference TRBV2 and TRBJ1-2, reads EPEVTQTPSHQVTQMGQEVILRCVPISNHLYFYWYRQILGQKVEFLVSFYNNEISEKSEIFDDQFSVERPDGSNFTLKIRSTKLEDSAMYFCASSEAHPRFYGYTFGSGTRLTVV.